This T cell receptor (beta chain) appears in the sequencing data of a study of blood T cell repertoires in COVID-19. Study overall: Samples representing acute and convalescent COVID-19 were sourced from the United States, Italy and Spain. PBMCs, B-cell-depleted T cells, or T cells were the source of the cDNA or gDNA that made up the material.

In the original analysis: Amplified reference gene primers provided the basis for estimating nucleated cell counts. Assay used: immunoSEQ multiplex PCR; TCRdb lists only in-frame clones, some missing. That table supplies the V and J calls and clone size; D and trimming were determined from the DNA. The sample includes about 100,000 clones, over 75% of them seen just once. Trimming took 4 bases from V and 5 from J; bases not matched to a gene: 14. CDR1 is KGHDR and CDR2 is SFDVKD in the germline V gene. CDR3 size: 17 residues. Sequenced input: peripheral blood. The receptor comes from a human donor in a cohort sampled during active COVID-19. This sequence joins TRBV24-1 and TRBJ2-3; 7 nucleotides line up with TRBD2. The DNA for the CDR3 is TGTGCCACCAGTGAACTCGCGGGGGATTGGCGTAGAGATACGCAGTATTTT. Translated: CATSELAGDWRRDTQYF.